Listed below are T cell receptor beta chains from one sample, sequenced in a study of monozygotic twins with inflammatory bowel disease. TCRdb reprocessed the 5' RACE reads and keeps a single row for each CDR3 protein, giving no DNA. The table for this sample gives approximately 400,000 distinct CDR3 sequences. The specimen sequenced was blood. Source of these receptors: a human donor with ulcerative colitis or Crohn's disease, or a healthy co-twin of an affected twin (not recorded which). Each CDR3 is given with its conserved first and last residue.

>TRBJ1-2|TRBV28
CATQDNYGYTF
>TRBJ2-7|TRBV20-1
CSVRGVGSYEQYF
>TRBJ2-1|TRBV5-1
CASSFVSLAGGYNEQFF
>TRBJ2-4|TRBV18
CASSPLTGEAKNIQYF
>TRBJ2-2|TRBV12-5
CASGLRQGANTGELFF
>TRBJ2-5|TRBV12-3/TRBV12-4
CASSLSKETQYF
>TRBJ2-4|TRBV12-3/TRBV12-4
CASTPEGDRSHIQYF
>TRBJ2-3|TRBV20-1
CSARSGSADTQYF
>TRBJ1-2|TRBV6-1
CASSPTDGKAYGYTF
>TRBJ2-7|TRBV29-1
CSVSMGSHEQYF
>TRBJ2-2|TRBV5-1
CASTHPRGTGELFF
>TRBJ1-2|TRBV4-1
CASSHPAGTGSYGYTF
>TRBJ1-2|TRBV5-5
CASSPSRTGTIYGYTF
>TRBJ2-2|TRBV28
CASSFQTSTGELFF
>TRBJ1-1|TRBV19
CASSMEENTEAFF
>TRBJ2-7|TRBV6-6
CASSQGEKYEQYF
>TRBJ2-2|TRBV7-3
CASSPTSGNTGELFF
>TRBJ1-4|TRBV25-1
CASAFATNEKLFF
>TRBJ2-7|TRBV5-1
CASSLGPGQGQDEQYF
>TRBJ1-4|TRBV5-6
CASSLQGLGEKLFF
>TRBJ2-2|TRBV3-1
CASSRGQGNTGELFF
>TRBJ2-1|TRBV20-1
CSARGGPSSYNEQFF
>TRBJ2-2|TRBV2
CASSESLGELFF
>TRBJ2-6|TRBV5-5
CASRYTGANVLTF
>TRBJ2-2|TRBV7-8
CASSSRLEITGELFF
>TRBJ2-3|TRBV7-9
CASSSRASTLTDTQYF
>TRBJ2-3|TRBV5-1
CASSLGILAPPGDTQYF
>TRBJ1-1|TRBV3-1
CASSRGEVNTEAFF
>TRBJ2-7|TRBV5-4
CASSLTSGRGYEQYF
>TRBJ2-7|TRBV12-3/TRBV12-4
CASSSRAAYEQYF
>TRBJ1-5|TRBV25-1
CASKGGFNQPQHF
>TRBJ2-3|TRBV10-2
CASSDGAVSTDTQYF
>TRBJ2-3|TRBV4-1
CASSQVFSSTDTQYF
>TRBJ1-3|TRBV5-1
CASSFGDLGNTIYF
>TRBJ2-1|TRBV15
CATSRDRGDRFHEQFF
>TRBJ2-2|TRBV5-1
CASSPVGGGNTGELFF
>TRBJ2-2|TRBV9
CASSPRGLGFAGELFF
>TRBJ1-5|TRBV6-2/TRBV6-3
CASSYKPGLMPQHF
>TRBJ2-3|TRBV7-2
CASSGDYKQLDTQYF
>TRBJ1-4|TRBV30
CAWSRTGGGEKLFF
>TRBJ2-7|TRBV7-8
CASSPVGGKGGSEQYF
>TRBJ2-3|TRBV7-2
CASSLGPSGRSGDTQYF
>TRBJ1-2|TRBV19
CASSIGGQRNGYTF
>TRBJ2-7|TRBV7-2
CASSPGTNAYEQYF
>TRBJ1-4|TRBV7-9
CASNAYTGGTNEKLFF